This T cell receptor (beta chain) was sequenced for a study of regulatory T cells in long-lasting Graves disease (dated by TCRdb to the early 2020s). Some background on the complete study: Antithyroid drugs had been taken for less than 3 months by newly diagnosed Graves' disease patients. This study used TCR sequencing and RNA sequencing of peripheral blood to compare persistent Graves' disease patients against newly diagnosed Graves' disease patients. The study was registered as a clinical trial and conducted in China. A total of roughly 33 samples were covered by TCR sequencing, comprising 13 persistent and around 20 newly diagnosed Graves' disease patients.

Reading the label with the study, this specimen's time point is: newly diagnosed GD, antithyroid drugs for less than 3 months. For both TCR sequencing and RNA sequencing, RNA was extracted from PBMCs using TRIzol. The diagnosis of Graves' disease was made according to American Thyroid Association guidelines. Recruitment of patients was carried out at an endocrinology department in Xi'an, China. From each patient, around 9 milliliters of peripheral blood was collected into an EDTA anticoagulant tube. Ficoll Paque Plus density gradient separation was used to isolate PBMCs, and no further T cell sorting was performed. An Agilent 2100 Bioanalyzer and agarose gel were used to assess RNA quality, and a NanoDrop 2000 was used to measure RNA concentration. The study at large found these results: Sequencing and analysis were restricted to the TCR beta chain. The small sample size was acknowledged by the authors as a limitation that may reduce accuracy. A larger number of public clonotypes was shared among persistent patients (2,741) than among newly diagnosed patients (around 970). The study examined only peripheral blood because the primary lesion, thyroid tissue, could not be accessed. Persistent Graves' disease patients showed lower TCR Shannon entropy and fewer highly expanded clones than newly diagnosed patients, suggesting clonal expansion.

Library prep was done by multiplex PCR. Sequencing was carried out with an Illumina HiSeq 4000. CDR3 regions were amplified by Arm-PCR with iRepertoire HTBI primers to construct TCR beta libraries. PCR products were gel purified before sequencing. The source study handled its data this way. A total of some 65 TRBV and under 15 TRBJ segments were identified across samples and were used for gene usage analysis of CDR3 amino acid clonotypes. COPE and FqMerger were used to merge filtered high-quality paired reads into contigs. BLAST was used to align contigs to IMGT TRBV, TRBD and TRBJ reference genes, with CDR3 defined following IMGT. Clonotypes above 0.1% frequency were classified as highly expanded clones. Shannon entropy served as the measure of repertoire diversity, while the Gini coefficient captured V-J evenness. A clonotype was considered public if more than one individual shared it. In TCRdb, the public reads were trimmed at Q25 with fastp and aligned with MiXCR, with productive beta chains retained. Every distinct CDR3 protein forms one entry, paired with its most common genes and DNA. TCRdb, rather than the study authors, made the V and J calls. For this sample the table gives 250,000 or so distinct CDR3 sequences, of which under 20% were detected only once. In total, the top ten clones hold around 15% of the sample.

In this sample, this clonotype turned up many times. What this receptor recognizes is not known. Base-call qualities are not available, and no considerably larger clone is one nucleotide away. This sample also belongs to another study, concerning T cells in Graves' hyperthyroidism and ophthalmopathy. The second paper further reports: Stable Graves' hyperthyroidism was defined as the absence of progression to ophthalmopathy over 18 months of follow-up. Hyperthyroidism patients were newly diagnosed, had a disease duration of under 2 months, and were aged 18 to 65 years. The study excluded patients with uncontrolled infections, other autoimmune diseases, pregnancy or lactation. Diagnoses relied on clinical symptoms, serum thyroxine and TRAb, thyroid ultrasound and orbital computed tomography. A first-round RT-PCR of the TCR CDR3 used the HTBI primer set with the Qiagen OneStep RT-PCR kit. Most expanded thyroid clonotypes (frequency above 0.001) were also found in blood, which suggests that blood repertoires may mirror thyroid immune responses. A 13 V-J signature model separated ophthalmopathy from stable hyperthyroidism, with just over 85% sensitivity and around 84% specificity in cross-validation and 80%/75% in testing. In validation, the model predicted progression to ophthalmopathy a median of about 6.5 months before onset, with around 70% sensitivity and about 75% specificity. TCR V-J signatures able to tell the groups apart were searched for in a discovery cohort of 100 patients, of whom around 42 had Graves' ophthalmopathy and roughly 59 had stable Graves' hyperthyroidism. An independent validation cohort of around 19 hyperthyroidism patients and approximately 15 patients who later progressed to ophthalmopathy tested prospective prediction of ophthalmopathy. The roughly 91 discovery patients were randomly split 7:3 into training and test sets. In more than 5 Graves' hyperthyroidism patients, the study also compared T-cell repertoires from thyroid tissue with T-cell repertoires from blood. After sampling, hyperthyroidism patients received methimazole starting at 30 mg daily, and ophthalmopathy patients received high-dose intravenous methylprednisolone. The libraries were constructed in a second round of multiplex PCR and then size-selected and purified. The libraries were sequenced on an Illumina HiSeq2000 using paired-end 100 bp reads. SOAPnuke was used to process the raw data, throwing out any read that contained adapters or uncalled bases, had a mean Phred below 15, or lacked an exact constant-primer or identifier match. High-quality paired reads were merged with COPE v1.2.5, and unique nucleotide sequences were defined as clonotypes. Clonotypes were aligned to IMGT TRBV, TRBD and TRBJ reference segments using MiTCR v1.1. Only V-J combinations with frequency above 0.0001, covering 99.2% of repertoires, were analysed. A TCS score was defined as the ratio between F50 (clonal expansion) and ExV (chaos), using BLOSUM62-based TCRdist between CDR3 peptides within each V-J. Welch's t-statistics and random forest reduced several hundred V-J features to roughly 13, which were used in a naive Bayes classifier (R e1071). Sample size was not statistically predetermined, and investigators were not blinded to group allocation. The paper describes TCR Vbeta CDR3 sequencing of roughly 130 peripheral blood samples, made up of 40 to 45 ophthalmopathy patients, roughly 75 hyperthyroidism patients and some 17 progressor patients.

This clonotype was obtained from a woman under 40 with Graves disease. Donor details come from another sample of the same person, matched by shared clones. The specimen was peripheral blood mononuclear cells (PBMCs), collected at new diagnosis, from a patient treated with antithyroid drugs.

The DNA sequence reads TGTGCCAGTAGTGTAGGGGGCATCTTTACTATGAACACTGAAGCTTTCTTT. It specifies CASSVGGIFTMNTEAFF. The chain is encoded by TRBV19 joined to TRBJ1-1; the junction holds 7 bases that match TRBD1. Taken from the germline V gene (reference sequence), the CDR1 and CDR2 loops are LNHDA and SQIVND. For this chain, trimming is 5 bases at the V end and 0 bases at the J end, and the number of junction bases without a gene match is 12. The CDR3 has 17 amino acids, counting the end cysteine and phenylalanine. Just CDR3 DNA is preserved here, 51 bases in frame from base 1.